The rows below give T cell receptor beta chains drawn from one sample of a study of T cells in Graves' hyperthyroidism and ophthalmopathy. TCRdb reprocessed the multiplex PCR reads via MiXCR and lists one record per CDR3 protein. The data show 200,000 to 300,000 distinct CDR3 sequences, 16% seen once. Sequencing input: blood. Receptor source: a woman younger than 30 with Graves' ophthalmopathy. Each CDR3 is given with its conserved first and last residue. The D gene is left open where the match is weak. Clone sizes are given selectively: once, few, many, or a class where the clone is expanded.

CASTSGGAREQYF,TGTGCCAGCACTAGCGGGGGGGCTCGCGAGCAGTACTTC,TRBJ2-7,TRBV6-1,TRBD2,many
CASSWGLLSSYEQYF,TGTGCCAGCAGCTGGGGACTTTTGAGCTCCTACGAGCAGTACTTC,TRBJ2-7,TRBV5-6,-,many
CAWRRQRNTEAFF,TGTGCCTGGAGAAGGCAGAGGAACACTGAAGCTTTCTTT,TRBJ1-1,TRBV30,-,many
CASSRAPSLSNEQFF,TGTGCCAGCAGTCGGGCCCCCTCCTTGAGCAATGAGCAGTTCTTC,TRBJ2-1,TRBV5-4,-,few
CASSLEAGNQFF,TGTGCCAGCAGCTTAGAGGCGGGGAACCAGTTCTTC,TRBJ2-1,TRBV7-9,-,many
CASRPTGLASDTQYF,TGTGCCAGCAGGCCGACGGGACTAGCGTCAGATACGCAGTATTTT,TRBJ2-3,TRBV28,TRBD2,-
CASSPSWTGGVNTIYF,TGTGCCAGCAGCCCTAGTTGGACAGGGGGCGTAAACACCATATATTTT,TRBJ1-3,TRBV5-5,TRBD1,-
CASSEPALWKDTQYF,TGTGCCAGCTCCGAGCCCGCTTTGTGGAAAGATACGCAGTATTTT,TRBJ2-3,TRBV18,-,many
CASSLGQGAGYEQYF,TGTGCCAGCAGCTTAGGTCAGGGGGCCGGCTACGAGCAGTACTTC,TRBJ2-7,TRBV11-2,TRBD1,many
CAWRRGGGGRDTQYF,TGTGCCTGGAGAAGAGGAGGCGGCGGGAGAGATACGCAGTATTTT,TRBJ2-3,TRBV30,TRBD2,many
CASSFLGQRGNTIYF,TGTGCCAGCAGTTTTCTGGGACAGCGAGGAAACACCATATATTTT,TRBJ1-3,TRBV28,TRBD1,many
CASRLGGPRNSPLHF,TGTGCCAGCAGACTCGGCGGGCCGCGCAATTCACCCCTCCACTTT,TRBJ1-6,TRBV6-1,-,many
CASRTVGDSYEQYF,TGTGCCAGCAGGACGGTTGGGGACTCCTACGAGCAGTACTTC,TRBJ2-7,TRBV28,-,many
CASSQQGAGQPQHF,TGCGCCAGCAGCCAACAGGGGGCAGGTCAGCCCCAGCATTTT,TRBJ1-5,TRBV28,TRBD1,few
CASSLSSNPYNEQFF,TGTGCCAGCAGTTTATCCTCCAACCCATACAATGAGCAGTTCTTC,TRBJ2-1,TRBV28,-,many
CASSLGQGANEQFF,TGTGCCAGCAGCCTGGGACAGGGGGCTAATGAGCAGTTCTTC,TRBJ2-1,TRBV11-3,TRBD1,-
CASSYPLGDPGTGILTEAFF,TGTGCCAGCAGTTACCCGCTAGGGGACCCTGGGACAGGGATTTTGACGGAAGCTTTCTTT,TRBJ1-1,TRBV6-6,TRBD1,many
CASISGGYQPQHF,TGTGCCAGCATCTCGGGAGGGTATCAGCCCCAGCATTTT,TRBJ1-5,TRBV6-1,-,many
CASRTRTVSGEQFF,TGTGCCAGCAGAACCAGGACAGTTTCGGGGGAGCAGTTCTTC,TRBJ2-1,TRBV6-1,-,many
CASSYGRGGTQETQYF,TGTGCCAGCAGCTATGGGAGGGGGGGGACTCAAGAGACCCAGTACTTC,TRBJ2-5,TRBV7-2,-,many
CASRLSGTANTGELFF,TGTGCCAGCCGTCTCTCCGGGACGGCGAACACCGGGGAGCTGTTTTTT,TRBJ2-2,TRBV7-9,-,-
CASSSSSGRAYEQFF,TGTGCCAGCAGCTCCTCTAGCGGGAGGGCCTATGAGCAGTTCTTC,TRBJ2-1,TRBV12-3/TRBV12-4,TRBD2,-
CAWSVVPYNEQFF,TGTGCCTGGAGTGTCGTACCTTACAATGAGCAGTTCTTC,TRBJ2-1,TRBV30,-,many
CASIGTPENSPLHF,TGTGCCAGCATCGGGACACCCGAGAATTCACCCCTCCACTTT,TRBJ1-6,TRBV2,-,-
CASSINPFPSAHNEQFF,TGTGCCAGCAGCATCAATCCTTTTCCTAGCGCCCACAATGAGCAGTTCTTC,TRBJ2-1,TRBV7-2,-,-
CASSLFAGANQPQHF,TGTGCCAGCAGCTTGTTCGCGGGTGCCAATCAGCCCCAGCATTTT,TRBJ1-5,TRBV5-8,-,many
CASSYQGIGELFF,TGTGCCAGCAGTTACCAAGGAATCGGGGAGCTGTTTTTT,TRBJ2-2,TRBV6-2/TRBV6-3,-,many
CSANGGTFSGTDTQYF,TGCAGTGCTAATGGGGGGACGTTTAGTGGCACAGATACGCAGTATTTT,TRBJ2-3,TRBV20-1,-,many
CASTPGAGNTEAFF,TGTGCCAGCACCCCCGGGGCTGGGAACACTGAAGCTTTCTTT,TRBJ1-1,TRBV12-3/TRBV12-4,-,-
CASSHLSDTQYF,TGTGCCAGCAGCCACCTATCAGATACGCAGTATTTT,TRBJ2-3,TRBV5-6,-,many
CASSFRTDSNYGYTF,TGCGCCAGCAGCTTTAGGACAGACTCTAACTATGGCTACACCTTC,TRBJ1-2,TRBV5-1,-,many
CASSFFQGTEAFF,TGTGCCAGCAGCTTTTTCCAGGGGACTGAAGCTTTCTTT,TRBJ1-1,TRBV11-1,-,many
CASSKGLYNEQFF,TGTGCCAGCAGTAAAGGACTATACAATGAGCAGTTCTTC,TRBJ2-1,TRBV7-3,-,many
CASSRTSGGLPPTDTQYF,TGTGCCAGCAGCAGGACTAGCGGGGGATTACCCCCCACAGATACGCAGTATTTT,TRBJ2-3,TRBV3-1,TRBD2,many
CASTAAGTSYNEQFF,TGTGCCAGCACGGCTGCGGGGACCTCCTACAATGAGCAGTTCTTC,TRBJ2-1,TRBV9,-,-
CASSLGRVGAYEQYF,TGTGCCAGCAGCTTAGGCAGGGTAGGGGCCTACGAGCAGTACTTC,TRBJ2-7,TRBV7-9,-,many
CASSQDGFRGGAHEQYF,TGTGCCAGCAGCCAAGACGGCTTCCGGGGGGGGGCGCACGAGCAGTACTTC,TRBJ2-7,TRBV3-1,TRBD2,many
CASSLEAAGTSGRSNEQFF,TGTGCTAGCAGCTTAGAGGCCGCCGGGACTAGCGGGAGATCGAATGAGCAGTTCTTC,TRBJ2-1,TRBV7-7,TRBD2,many
CASSLGARETQYF,TGTGCCAGCAGCTTAGGGGCCCGGGAGACCCAGTACTTC,TRBJ2-5,TRBV13,-,-
CASSLFPRASSGSRNEQFF,TGTGCCAGCAGTTTATTCCCCAGGGCGAGCAGCGGGAGTCGAAATGAGCAGTTCTTC,TRBJ2-1,TRBV28,TRBD2,many
CAGTTGIGGGELFF,TGTGCCGGGACCACAGGGATAGGGGGCGGGGAGCTGTTTTTT,TRBJ2-2,TRBV12-3/TRBV12-4,-,many
CASSGLAGVHGELFF,TGTGCCAGCAGTGGACTAGCGGGAGTCCACGGGGAGCTGTTTTTT,TRBJ2-2,TRBV3-1,TRBD2,-
CASSLTKSTGELFF,TGTGCCAGCAGCTTAACGAAATCCACCGGGGAGCTGTTTTTT,TRBJ2-2,TRBV7-3,-,many
CAWSVLRGAFF,TGTGCCTGGAGTGTTCTGAGGGGAGCTTTCTTT,TRBJ1-1,TRBV30,-,many
CASSLTGDTDTQYF,TGTGCCAGCAGTTTAACAGGGGACACAGATACGCAGTATTTT,TRBJ2-3,TRBV28,TRBD1,many
CASVRLGAGNEKLFF,TGTGCCAGCGTTAGGTTGGGCGCAGGTAATGAAAAACTGTTTTTT,TRBJ1-4,TRBV28,-,-
CAISESNQPQHF,TGTGCCATCAGTGAGTCTAATCAGCCCCAGCATTTT,TRBJ1-5,TRBV10-3,-,many
CASSYRDRGIGYGYTF,TGTGCCAGCAGCTACCGGGACAGGGGTATAGGCTATGGCTACACCTTC,TRBJ1-2,TRBV7-2,TRBD1,many
CSVQWTGIEQYF,TGCAGCGTTCAGTGGACAGGGATTGAGCAGTACTTC,TRBJ2-7,TRBV29-1,TRBD1,many
CASSDRDSRYNEQFF,TGTGCCAGCAGCGACCGGGACTCAAGGTACAATGAGCAGTTCTTC,TRBJ2-1,TRBV7-2,-,many